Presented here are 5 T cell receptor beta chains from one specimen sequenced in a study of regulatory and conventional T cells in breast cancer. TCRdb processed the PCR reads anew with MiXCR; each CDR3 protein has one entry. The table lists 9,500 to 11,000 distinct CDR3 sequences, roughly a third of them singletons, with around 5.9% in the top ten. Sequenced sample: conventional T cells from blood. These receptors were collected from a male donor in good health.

CDR3 in DNA: TGTGCCAGCAGTGAGGACAGGGGACCCTACGAGCAGTACTTC. As protein: CASSEDRGPYEQYF. The chain recombines TRBV12-3 or TRBV12-4 with TRBJ2-7; 9 nucleotides match TRBD1. The CDR3 has 14 residues. Unmatched junction bases numbered 4, after V lost 5 bases and J lost 2 bases.

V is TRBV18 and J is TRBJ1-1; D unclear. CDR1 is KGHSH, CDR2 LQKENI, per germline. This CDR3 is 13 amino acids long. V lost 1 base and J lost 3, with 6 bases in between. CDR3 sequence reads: CASSPRVDTEAFF. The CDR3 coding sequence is TGTGCCAGCTCACCACGGGTTGACACTGAAGCTTTCTTT.

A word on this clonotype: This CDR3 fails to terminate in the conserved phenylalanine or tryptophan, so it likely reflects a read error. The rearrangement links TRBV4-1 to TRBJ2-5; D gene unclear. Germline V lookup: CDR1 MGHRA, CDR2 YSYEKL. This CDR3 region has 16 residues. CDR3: CAGSQVQDHSKETQYS. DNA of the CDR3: TGCGCCGGCAGCCAAGTTCAGGACCACAGTAAAGAGACCCAGTACTCC.

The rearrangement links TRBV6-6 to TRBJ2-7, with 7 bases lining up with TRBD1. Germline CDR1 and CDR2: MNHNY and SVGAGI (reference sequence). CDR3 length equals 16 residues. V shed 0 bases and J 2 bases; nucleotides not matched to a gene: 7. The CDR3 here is CASSYSRDSQTYEQYF. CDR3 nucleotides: TGTGCCAGCAGTTACTCCCGGGACAGTCAAACCTACGAGCAGTACTTC.

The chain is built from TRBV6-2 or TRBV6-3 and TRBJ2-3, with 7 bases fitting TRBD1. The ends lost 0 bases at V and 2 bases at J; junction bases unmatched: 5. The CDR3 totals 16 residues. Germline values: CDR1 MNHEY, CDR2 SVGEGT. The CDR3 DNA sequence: TGTGCCAGCAGTTACTCGAGGGACAGACCCACAGATACGCAGTATTTT. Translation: CASSYSRDRPTDTQYF.